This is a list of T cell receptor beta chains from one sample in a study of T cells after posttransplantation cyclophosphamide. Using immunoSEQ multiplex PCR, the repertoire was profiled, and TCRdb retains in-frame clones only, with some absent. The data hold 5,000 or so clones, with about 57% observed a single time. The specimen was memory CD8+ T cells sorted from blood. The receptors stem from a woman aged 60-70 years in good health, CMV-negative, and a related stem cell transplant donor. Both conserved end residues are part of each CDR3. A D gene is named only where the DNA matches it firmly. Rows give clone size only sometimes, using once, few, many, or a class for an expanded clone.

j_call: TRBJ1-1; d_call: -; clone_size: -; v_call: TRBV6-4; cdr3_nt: TGTGCCAGCAGTGAGTTGGCGGGTTGGGAAGCTTTCTTT; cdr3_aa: CASSELAGWEAFF
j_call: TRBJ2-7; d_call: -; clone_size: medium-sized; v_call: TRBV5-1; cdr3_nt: TGCGCCAGCAGCTTGGGAGCCGGACTAAGAGCCTACGAGCAGTACTTC; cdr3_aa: CASSLGAGLRAYEQYF
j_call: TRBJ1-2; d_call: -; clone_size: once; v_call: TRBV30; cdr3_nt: TGTGCCTGGAGTGAGCCCGAACTTGACTATGGCTACACCTTC; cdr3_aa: CAWSEPELDYGYTF
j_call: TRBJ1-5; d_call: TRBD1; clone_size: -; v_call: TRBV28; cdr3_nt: TGTGCCAGCAGTTTACACCCCGGACAGGGAGTAAATCAGCCCCAGCATTTT; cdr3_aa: CASSLHPGQGVNQPQHF
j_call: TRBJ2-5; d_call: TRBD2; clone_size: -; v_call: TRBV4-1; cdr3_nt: TGCGCCAGCAGCCCCCAGGGGAATGTAAGGGCTGCAACGGCGGGGGGGCAAGAGACCCAGTACTTC; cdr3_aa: CASSPQGNVRAATAGGQETQYF
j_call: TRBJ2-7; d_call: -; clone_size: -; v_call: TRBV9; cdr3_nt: TGTGCCAGCAGCGTAGAAGGGGGAATCCCCTACGAGCAGTACTTC; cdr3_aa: CASSVEGGIPYEQYF
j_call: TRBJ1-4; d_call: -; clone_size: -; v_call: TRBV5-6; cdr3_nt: TGTGCCAGCAGCGCGAACAGGGTAACTAATGAAAAACTGTTTTTT; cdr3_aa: CASSANRVTNEKLFF
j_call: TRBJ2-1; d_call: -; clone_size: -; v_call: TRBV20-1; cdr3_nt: TGCAGTGTCACAGACTACAATGAGCAGTTCTTC; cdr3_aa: CSVTDYNEQFF
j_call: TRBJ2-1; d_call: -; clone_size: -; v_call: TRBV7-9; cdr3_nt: TGTGCCAGCCTGGAGGGGAATGAGCAGTTCTTC; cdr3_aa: CASLEGNEQFF
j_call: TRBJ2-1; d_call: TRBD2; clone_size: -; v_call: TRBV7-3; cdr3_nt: TGTGCCAGCAGCTTAAGGACGGGGGGTAGGAATGAGCAGTTCTTC; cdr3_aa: CASSLRTGGRNEQFF
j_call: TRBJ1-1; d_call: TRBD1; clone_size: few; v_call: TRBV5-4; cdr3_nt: TGTGCCAGCAGCCCGGGAAGGGGGCTGGTAGGAACTGAAGCTTTCTTT; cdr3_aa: CASSPGRGLVGTEAFF
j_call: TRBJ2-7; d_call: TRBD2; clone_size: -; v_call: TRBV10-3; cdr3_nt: TGTGCCATCAGATCCGCCGGGACTAGCGGGGGGGACTACGAGCAGTACTTC; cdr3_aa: CAIRSAGTSGGDYEQYF
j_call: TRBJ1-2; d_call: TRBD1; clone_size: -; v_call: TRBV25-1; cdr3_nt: TGTGCCAGCCATACAGGGGACGGCTACACCTTC; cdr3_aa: CASHTGDGYTF
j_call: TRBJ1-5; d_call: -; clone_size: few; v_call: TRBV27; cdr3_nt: TGTGCCAGCAGACTTGGACTTAACCAGCCCCAGCATTTT; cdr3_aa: CASRLGLNQPQHF
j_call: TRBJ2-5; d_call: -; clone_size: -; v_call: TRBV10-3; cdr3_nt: TGTGCCATCAGTGAAGGGACATTCCAAGAGACCCAGTACTTC; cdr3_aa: CAISEGTFQETQYF
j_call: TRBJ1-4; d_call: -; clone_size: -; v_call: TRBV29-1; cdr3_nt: TGCAGCGCCTCACAGGGCGGGAAACTGTTTTTT; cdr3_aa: CSASQGGKLFF
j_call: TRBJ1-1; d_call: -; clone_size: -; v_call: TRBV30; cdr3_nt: TGTGCCTGGAGTGGACTGGGTGAAGCTTTCTTT; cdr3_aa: CAWSGLGEAFF
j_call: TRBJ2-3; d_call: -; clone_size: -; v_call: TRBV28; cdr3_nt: TGTGCCACCTGGACCAGGGTTGGGACTAGCACAGATACGCAGTATTTT; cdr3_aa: CATWTRVGTSTDTQYF
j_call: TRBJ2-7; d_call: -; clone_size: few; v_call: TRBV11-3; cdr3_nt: TGTGCCAGCAGGGCCGGGCGTGGGGGGTTGGACGAGCAGTACTTC; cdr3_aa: CASRAGRGGLDEQYF
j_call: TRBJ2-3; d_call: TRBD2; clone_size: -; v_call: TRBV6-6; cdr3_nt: TGTGCCAGCAGTGTGCTAGCGGTCCTCGGTACGCAGTATTTT; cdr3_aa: CASSVLAVLGTQYF
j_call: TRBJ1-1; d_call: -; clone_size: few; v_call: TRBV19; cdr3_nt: TGTGCCAGTAGTGCGGGGCAAGCTGAAGCTTTCTTT; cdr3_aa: CASSAGQAEAFF
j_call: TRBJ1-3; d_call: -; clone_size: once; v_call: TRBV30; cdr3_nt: TGTGCCTTCGGCGGGGGAAGCTCTGGAAACACCATATATTTT; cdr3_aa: CAFGGGSSGNTIYF
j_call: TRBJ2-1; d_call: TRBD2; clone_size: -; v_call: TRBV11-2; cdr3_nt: TGTGCCAGCAGCCCCAGATGGCTAGCGGGGCCTAGCTCCTACAATGAGCAGTTCTTC; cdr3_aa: CASSPRWLAGPSSYNEQFF
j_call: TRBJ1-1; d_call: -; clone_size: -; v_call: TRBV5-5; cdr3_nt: TGTGCCAGCAGCCCATGGATGATGACAACCACTGAAGCTTTCTTT; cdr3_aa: CASSPWMMTTTEAFF
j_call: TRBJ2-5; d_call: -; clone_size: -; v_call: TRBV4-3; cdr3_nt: TGCGCCAGCAGCCAAGTCGGGGTACGGGAGACCCAGTACTTC; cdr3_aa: CASSQVGVRETQYF
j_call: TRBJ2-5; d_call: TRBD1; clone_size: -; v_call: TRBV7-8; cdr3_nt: TGTGCCAGCAGCCCCAGGGACAGGGGGGGGGAGACCCAGTACTTC; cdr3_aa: CASSPRDRGGETQYF
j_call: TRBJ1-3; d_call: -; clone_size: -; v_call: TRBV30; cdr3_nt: TGTGCCTGGAAAGCGACTGGAAACACCATATATTTT; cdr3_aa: CAWKATGNTIYF
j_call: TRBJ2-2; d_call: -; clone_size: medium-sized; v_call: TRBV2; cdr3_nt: TGTGCCAGCAGTGTTCAGAACACCGGGGAGCTGTTTTTT; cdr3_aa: CASSVQNTGELFF
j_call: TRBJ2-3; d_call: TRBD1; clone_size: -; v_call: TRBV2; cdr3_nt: TGTGCCAGCACCCCGGACAGGGGTCCTCGAGATACGCAGTATTTT; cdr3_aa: CASTPDRGPRDTQYF
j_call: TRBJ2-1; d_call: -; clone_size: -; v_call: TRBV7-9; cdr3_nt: TGTGCCAGCAGCCCCCCTCTGGGCCTCTCCTACAATGAGCAGTTCTTC; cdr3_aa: CASSPPLGLSYNEQFF
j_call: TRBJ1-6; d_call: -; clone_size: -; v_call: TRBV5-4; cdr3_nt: TGTGCCAGCAGCCCCGAACTTATTGGTAGCTCCTATAATTCACCCCTCCACTTT; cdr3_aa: CASSPELIGSSYNSPLHF
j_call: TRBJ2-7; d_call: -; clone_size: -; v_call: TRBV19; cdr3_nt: TGTGCCAGTAGTACCGGGACATCCTACGAGCAGTACTTC; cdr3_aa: CASSTGTSYEQYF
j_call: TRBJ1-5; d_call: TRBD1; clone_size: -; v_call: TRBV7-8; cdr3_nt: TGTGCCAGCAGCTTAGAGGACGGGACAGCTGATCAGCCCCAGCATTTT; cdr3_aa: CASSLEDGTADQPQHF
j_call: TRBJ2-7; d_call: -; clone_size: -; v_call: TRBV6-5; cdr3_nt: TGTGCCAGCAGTTACCTTGCCGGGGGCTCCTACGAGCAGTACTTC; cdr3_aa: CASSYLAGGSYEQYF
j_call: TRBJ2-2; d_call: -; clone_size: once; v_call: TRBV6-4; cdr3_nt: TGTGCCAGCAGTGAGCAGGAACACACCGGGGAGCTGTTTTTT; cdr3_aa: CASSEQEHTGELFF
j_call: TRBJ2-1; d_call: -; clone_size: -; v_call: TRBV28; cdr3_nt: TGTGCCAGCAAAGATCTGAGCAATGAGCAGTTCTTC; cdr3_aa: CASKDLSNEQFF
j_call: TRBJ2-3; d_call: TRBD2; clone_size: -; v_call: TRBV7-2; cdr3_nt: TGTGCCAGCAGCAGACCTCTCCAGCGGGGGGCAGGAGATACGCAGTATTTT; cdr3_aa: CASSRPLQRGAGDTQYF
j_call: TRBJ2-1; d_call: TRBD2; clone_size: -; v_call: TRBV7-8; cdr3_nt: TGTGCCAGCAGCCTGCTAGCGGGAGACCATGAGCAGTTCTTC; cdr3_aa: CASSLLAGDHEQFF
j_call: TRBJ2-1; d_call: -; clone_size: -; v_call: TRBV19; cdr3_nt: TGTGCCAGTAGTGCCCTACAGGGCTACAATGAGCAGTTCTTC; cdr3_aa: CASSALQGYNEQFF
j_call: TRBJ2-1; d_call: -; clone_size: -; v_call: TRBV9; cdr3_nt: TGTGCCAGCAGCGTTTATCAGGGATGGGAGGTTGAGCAGTTCTTC; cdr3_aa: CASSVYQGWEVEQFF
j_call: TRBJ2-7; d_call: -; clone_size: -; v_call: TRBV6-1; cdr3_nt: TGTGCCAGCAGTGATTCGTGGGGCGGAATCTACGAGCAGTACTTC; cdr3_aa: CASSDSWGGIYEQYF